This T cell receptor (beta chain) was retrieved from a study of blood T cell repertoires in COVID-19. Study-wide background: Nucleic acid was either cDNA or gDNA, and it came from T cells, B-cell-depleted T cells, or PBMCs.

In the original workflow: Nucleated cell number was recorded as an estimate derived from reference gene primer amplification. Repertoires were generated with immunoSEQ multiplex PCR, while TCRdb's copy carries only in-frame clones and drops some. V and J calls plus clone size are reproduced from that table; the DNA served to infer D and trimming. The repertoire holds around 110,000 clones, almost 85% seen once, with approximately 7.6% in the top ten. The CDR3 runs 14 residues. Germline CDR1 is SGHTA and CDR2 is FQGTGA. V lost 0 bases and J lost 5, with 8 bases in between. The J gene is TRBJ1-5, the V gene TRBV7-3; D is perhaps TRBD1 (5 bases). This clonotype was obtained from a man in his 70s with active or convalescent COVID-19. The sample comprised peripheral blood. The CDR3 sequence: CASSLTGAHQPQHF. In DNA form, the CDR3 reads TGTGCCAGCAGCTTAACAGGGGCACATCAGCCCCAGCATTTT.